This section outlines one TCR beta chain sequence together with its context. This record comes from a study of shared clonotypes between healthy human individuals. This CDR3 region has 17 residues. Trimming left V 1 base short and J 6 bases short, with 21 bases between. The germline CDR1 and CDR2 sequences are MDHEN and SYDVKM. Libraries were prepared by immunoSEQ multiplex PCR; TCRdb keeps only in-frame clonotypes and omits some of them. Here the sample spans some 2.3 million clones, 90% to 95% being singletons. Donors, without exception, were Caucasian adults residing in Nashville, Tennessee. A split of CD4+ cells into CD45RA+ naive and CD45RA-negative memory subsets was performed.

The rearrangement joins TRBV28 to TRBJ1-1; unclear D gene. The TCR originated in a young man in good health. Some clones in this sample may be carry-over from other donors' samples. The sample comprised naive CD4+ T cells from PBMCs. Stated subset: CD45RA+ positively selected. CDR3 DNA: TGTGCCAGCAGTTTATTAGGGTTAGTCAGGAAGGAGGCTGAAGCTTTCTTT. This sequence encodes CASSLLGLVRKEAEAFF.